This entry lists 7 T cell receptor beta chains sequenced from one sample in a study of blood T cell repertoires in COVID-19. Repertoires were generated with immunoSEQ multiplex PCR, while TCRdb's copy carries only in-frame clones and drops some. Of fewer than 250,000 clones in the sample, roughly 85% were seen once. Source material: PBMCs or T cells enriched from blood (not recorded which). These receptors were obtained from a woman aged 35 to 49 who had been exposed to COVID-19.

The chain couples TRBV7-9 to TRBJ1-2; D unresolved. Germline loops: CDR1 SEHNR, CDR2 FQNEAQ (reference sequence). The V and J ends lost 5 bases and 8 bases respectively, with 15 bases between them. This CDR3 is 13 amino acids long. The CDR3 DNA sequence: TGTGCCAGCAGCCTAGGTGATGTTGGCGGCTACACCTTC. This codes for CASSLGDVGGYTF.

V and J are TRBV7-3 and TRBJ2-2, with 14 bases aligning to TRBD2. With V trimmed by 5 bases and J by 4 bases, 6 bases remained unmatched. The V gene's germline CDR1 is SGHTA and CDR2 FQGTGA. CDR3 length: 17 residues. CDR3: CASSRSGTSGGTGELFF. The CDR3 nucleotides are TGTGCCAGCAGCCGATCCGGGACTAGCGGGGGCACCGGGGAGCTGTTTTTT.

V is TRBV29-1 and J is TRBJ2-7, with a weak D call TRBD1 (6 bases). This CDR3 spans 14 amino acids. Trimming left V 3 bases short and J 3 bases short, with 15 bases between. Germline V lookup: CDR1 SQVTM, CDR2 ANQGSEA. As DNA, the CDR3 is TGCAGCGTTGAGGTTGGGGGCGATATCTACGAGCAGTACTTC. As protein: CSVEVGGDIYEQYF.

The chain uses TRBV14 and TRBJ2-7; the D gene is possibly TRBD1 (6 bases). Germline values: CDR1 SGHDN, CDR2 FVKESK. This CDR3 is 14 amino acids long. The V end was cut by 1 base, the J end by 3 bases, with 10 bases between. CDR3 nucleotide sequence: TGTGCCAGCAGCCAAGTCGTAGGGGGCTACGAGCAGTACTTC. This gives the protein CASSQVVGGYEQYF.

This rearrangement joins TRBV21-1 to TRBJ1-2; the table assigns TRBD1, which was not confirmed against the DNA. TRBV21-1 is described as a pseudogene. The CDR3 is made up of 15 amino acids. CDR3 loop: CASSLFGQARKGYTF. Here the CDR3 DNA reads TGTGCCAGCAGCCTTTTTGGACAGGCCAGAAAGGGCTACACCTTC.

The chain employs TRBV7-6 and TRBJ2-3, with 11 bases matching TRBD2. CDR1 SGHVS and CDR2 FNYEAQ come from the germline V gene. Losses at the gene ends were 4 bases for V and 3 bases for J; bases not matched to a gene: 6. CDR3 length: 16 amino acids. CDR3 loop: CASSYSGGAGTDTQYF. The CDR3 DNA is TGTGCCAGCAGCTATAGCGGGGGGGCAGGGACAGATACGCAGTATTTT.

The DNA for the CDR3 is TGTGCCAGCAGTTCCGGGGTGAGCACTGAAGCTTTCTTT. It is translated as CASSSGVSTEAFF. The chain joins TRBV11-2 to TRBJ1-1; D call uncertain. The CDR3 totals 13 residues. The germline gives CDR1 SGHAT, CDR2 FQNNGV. V was shortened by 6 bases and J by 4 bases, with 12 bases between the two germline ends.